Each of the 14 T cell receptor beta chains below was sequenced from the same sample in a study of identifying expanded T cells in peripheral blood. Sequenced by immunoSEQ multiplex PCR; TCRdb stores in-frame clones only, minus some. The table has over 80,000 clones, 75% to 90% seen once. The sequencing input was blood. The receptors stem from a person aged 18-70 years in good health.

The chain has TRBV11-2 and TRBJ1-2; D is perhaps TRBD1 (6 bases). Germline assignment: CDR1 SGHAT and CDR2 FQNNGV. The CDR3 loop spans 16 amino acids. V lost 3 bases and J 6 bases, leaving 20 bases between the germline ends. In DNA form, the CDR3 reads TGTGCCAGCAGCTTTGGGGGGGCGCAAAAGGTAGATGGCTACACCTTC. It is translated as CASSFGGAQKVDGYTF.

The chain carries TRBV7-9 and TRBJ1-2; the D is unclear. Between the trimmed V and J ends, which lost 1 base and 3 bases, there was a span of 3 bases. Germline V lookup: CDR1 SEHNR, CDR2 FQNEAQ (reference sequence). This CDR3 has 12 amino acids. CDR3: CASSLVDYGYTF. The CDR3 DNA reads TGTGCCAGCAGCTTAGTAGACTATGGCTACACCTTC. Filled out from reference TRBV7-9 and TRBJ1-2, the complete variable domain reads DTGVSQNPRHKITKRGQNVTFRCDPISEHNRLYWYRQTLGQGPEFLTYFQNEAQLEKSRLLSDRFSAERPKGSFSTLEIQRTEQGDSAMYLCASSLVDYGYTFGSGTRLTVV.

The chain links TRBV7-2 to TRBJ2-7, with 7 nucleotides matching TRBD1. Trimming at V came to 3 bases and at J to 6 bases, leaving 8 bases not matched to a gene. The CDR3 loop spans 14 amino acids. From germline, CDR1 is SGHTA and CDR2 FQGNSA. The CDR3 reads CASSFYNRDSEQYF. The CDR3 DNA reads TGTGCCAGCAGCTTTTACAACAGGGACAGCGAGCAGTACTTC.

This clone occurred a few times. V is TRBV2 and J is TRBJ1-3; D perhaps matches TRBD1 (5 bases). The CDR3 length is 12 residues. V gave up 11 bases and J gave up 9 bases, with 17 bases separating them. Germline CDR1 and CDR2: SNHLY and FYNNEI. This CDR3 is CAQKHTGGTIYF. CDR3 sequence (DNA): TGTGCCCAGAAACACACCGGGGGCACCATATATTTT.

The chain couples TRBV5-6 to TRBJ2-1, with a weak D call TRBD2 (5 bases). Trimming removed 2 bases from V and 5 bases from J, with 14 bases in between. The CDR3 is made up of 15 amino acids. Germline V gene lookup returns CDR1 SGHDT and CDR2 YYEEEE. The CDR3 bases are TGTGCCAGCAGCTTATTAGGGTTGAGGGACAATGAGCAGTTCTTC. This translates into CASSLLGLRDNEQFF.

The rearrangement joins TRBV7-9 to TRBJ1-6; 7 positions match TRBD1. CDR1 is SEHNR, CDR2 FQNEAQ, per germline (reference sequence). CDR3 length: 14 residues. J lost 10 bases, V lost 1 base, and 4 bases had no gene match. CDR3 sequence (DNA): TGTGCCAGCAGCTTAGTTCAGGGGGACTCACCCCTCCACTTT. Its protein is CASSLVQGDSPLHF.

The genes are TRBV5-6 and TRBJ2-2; maybe TRBD1 (6 bases). Per germline, CDR1 SGHDT and CDR2 YYEEEE. Trimming took 6 bases from V and 6 from J, leaving 9 bases between them. The length of the CDR3 is 12 residues. CDR3 sequence reads: CASTAGAGELFF. The CDR3 nucleotides read TGTGCCAGCACCGCAGGGGCCGGGGAGCTGTTTTTT.

The chain uses TRBV14 and TRBJ2-7; tentatively, D is TRBD2 (5 bases). In germline, CDR1 is SGHDN, CDR2 FVKESK. The CDR3 spans 14 residues. V shed 0 bases and J shed 3 bases, with 9 bases lying between them. The CDR3 spells CASSQDRRGYEQYF. DNA of the CDR3: TGTGCCAGCAGCCAAGATCGTCGGGGCTACGAGCAGTACTTC.

The chain recombines TRBV6-5 with TRBJ2-5; 7 positions agree with TRBD1. The CDR3 runs 13 residues. The germline gives CDR1 MNHEY, CDR2 SVGAGI. Unmatched junction bases numbered 5, after V lost 5 bases and J lost 5 bases. CDR3 in amino acids: CASSLDRDETQYF. CDR3 nucleotides: TGTGCCAGCAGTCTCGACAGGGACGAGACCCAGTACTTC.

DNA for the CDR3: TGCGCCAGCAGCCAAGGGACAGGCGGGGGGGGAAGCAATCAGCCCCAGCATTTT. Translation: CASSQGTGGGGSNQPQHF. V is TRBV4-3 and J is TRBJ1-5; 7 nucleotides align to TRBD1. CDR1 and CDR2 from the germline V gene are LGHNA and YSLEER. This CDR3 is built from 18 residues. V lost 1 base to trimming and J lost 1 base; unmatched junction nucleotides: 10.

The chain couples TRBV11-1 to TRBJ1-1; no clear D gene. Deletions cut 2 bases from V and 0 bases from J, with 7 bases between. This CDR3 spans 14 amino acids. Looked up from germline, CDR1 is SGHAT and CDR2 is FQDESV (reference sequence). DNA for the CDR3: TGTGCCAGCAGCTTAAGACGGCTGAACACTGAAGCTTTCTTT. This sequence encodes CASSLRRLNTEAFF.

The J gene is TRBJ1-2, the V gene TRBV2, with TRBD1 matching over 9 bases. Germline V gene sequence: CDR1 SNHLY, CDR2 FYNNEI. This CDR3 comprises 17 residues. Germline trimming cut 2 bases from V and 12 bases from J; bases unmatched to any gene: 19. The CDR3 loop is CASSELGADRGQTENTF. The CDR3 DNA reads TGTGCCAGCAGTGAATTGGGGGCGGACAGGGGCCAGACGGAAAACACCTTC.

Written as DNA, the CDR3 is TGTGCCAGCAGTGTCCGGGCCCTCGTTGAAGCTTTCTTT. This gives the protein CASSVRALVEAFF. The chain joins TRBV2 to TRBJ1-1; no definite D call. V lost 4 bases and J 7 bases, leaving 13 bases between the germline ends. The length of the CDR3 is 13 residues. Germline CDR1 SNHLY, CDR2 FYNNEI. Using reference TRBV2 and TRBJ1-1 for the parts outside the CDR3, the full variable domain is EPEVTQTPSHQVTQMGQEVILRCVPISNHLYFYWYRQILGQKVEFLVSFYNNEISEKSEIFDDQFSVERPDGSNFTLKIRSTKLEDSAMYFCASSVRALVEAFFGQGTRLTVV.

V gene TRBV5-6 combines with J gene TRBJ1-1; D may be TRBD1 (5 bases). The CDR3 has 12 amino acids. In germline, CDR1 is SGHDT, CDR2 YYEEEE. V gave up 5 bases and J gave up 8 bases, with 13 bases separating them. CDR3 amino acids: CASREGTDEAFF. As DNA, the CDR3 is TGTGCCAGCAGGGAAGGGACGGACGAAGCTTTCTTT.